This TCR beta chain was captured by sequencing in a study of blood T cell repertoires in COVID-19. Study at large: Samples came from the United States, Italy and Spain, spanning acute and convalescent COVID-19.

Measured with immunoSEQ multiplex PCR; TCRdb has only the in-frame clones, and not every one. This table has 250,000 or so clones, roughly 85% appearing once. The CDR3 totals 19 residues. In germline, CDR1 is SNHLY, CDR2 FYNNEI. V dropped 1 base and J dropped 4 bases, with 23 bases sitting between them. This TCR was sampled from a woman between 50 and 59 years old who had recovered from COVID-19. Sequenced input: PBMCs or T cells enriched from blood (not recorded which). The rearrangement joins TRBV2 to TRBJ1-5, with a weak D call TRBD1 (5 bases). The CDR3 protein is CASSEGAAWGPAGNQPQHF. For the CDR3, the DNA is TGTGCCAGCAGTGAAGGGGCAGCATGGGGTCCCGCAGGGAATCAGCCCCAGCATTTT. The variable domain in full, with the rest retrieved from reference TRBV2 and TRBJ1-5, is EPEVTQTPSHQVTQMGQEVILRCVPISNHLYFYWYRQILGQKVEFLVSFYNNEISEKSEIFDDQFSVERPDGSNFTLKIRSTKLEDSAMYFCASSEGAAWGPAGNQPQHFGDGTRLSIL.